Below are 5 T cell receptor beta chains sequenced from a single sample in a study of blood T cell repertoires in COVID-19. The method was immunoSEQ multiplex PCR; TCRdb's version includes in-frame clones alone and lacks a portion of them. Of over 150,000 clones in the sample, approximately 79% were seen once. Source material: peripheral blood. The receptors here all came from a woman aged 45-65 years with acute or convalescent COVID-19.

This clone was seen a handful of times. The chain has TRBV6-5 and TRBJ2-7; 14 positions match TRBD2. J lost 2 bases, V lost 0 bases, and 0 bases had no gene match. CDR3 length: 16 residues. CDR1 MNHEY and CDR2 SVGAGI come from the germline V gene. CDR3 protein: CASSYSGLAGAYEQYF. The CDR3, as DNA: TGTGCCAGCAGTTACTCGGGACTAGCGGGGGCCTACGAGCAGTACTTC.

This chain uses TRBV6-5 with TRBJ1-3; D is uncertain. The CDR3 covers 14 residues. V was trimmed by 7 bases and J by 1 base, leaving 11 bases between them. CDR1 and CDR2 from the germline V gene are MNHEY and SVGAGI. In DNA form, the CDR3 reads TGTGCCAGCACTATTGACGGGTCTGGAAACACCATATATTTT. Translating it yields CASTIDGSGNTIYF.

The V call is TRBV30, the J call TRBJ2-5, with 7 bases lining up with TRBD2. Germline loops: CDR1 GTSNPN, CDR2 SVGIG (reference sequence). J lost 2 bases, V lost 4 bases, and 16 bases had no gene match. The CDR3 is 17 residues long. The CDR3 loop is CAWKKPYGGGNQETQYF. The CDR3 DNA reads as TGTGCCTGGAAAAAACCGTACGGGGGAGGGAATCAAGAGACCCAGTACTTC. Filled out from reference TRBV30 and TRBJ2-5, the complete variable domain reads SQTIHQWPATLVQPVGSPLSLECTVEGTSNPNLYWYRQAAGRGLQLLFYSVGIGQISSEVPQNLSASRPQDRQFILSSKKLLLSDSGFYLCAWKKPYGGGNQETQYFGPGTRLLVL.

V gene TRBV5-4 combines with J gene TRBJ2-3, with 9 bases that match TRBD2. There are 18 residues in the CDR3. Germline V gene sequence: CDR1 SGHNT, CDR2 YYREEE (reference sequence). V lost 9 bases and J lost 2; bases outside the gene matches: 19. The DNA for the CDR3 is TGTGCCACCCGGGGTAGCGGGAGCCAACGGGTTTACACAGATACGCAGTATTTT. This sequence encodes CATRGSGSQRVYTDTQYF.

The rearrangement links TRBV15 to TRBJ1-5; D unclear. V shed 9 bases and J shed 3 bases, with 12 bases lying between them. Germline loops: CDR1 LNHNV, CDR2 YYDKDF (reference sequence). This CDR3 is built from 13 residues. CDR3 DNA sequence: TGTGCCACGAGGGCACAGTACAATCAGCCCCAGCATTTT. Its translation is CATRAQYNQPQHF.